This T cell receptor (beta chain) was sequenced during a study of blood T cell repertoires in COVID-19. Trimming left V 2 bases short and J 0 bases short, with 13 bases between. CDR1 is LNHDA, CDR2 SQIVND, per germline (reference sequence). This CDR3 region has 16 residues. This clone was seen just once. The protocol was immunoSEQ multiplex PCR, while the TCRdb copy is restricted to in-frame clones and leaves out a portion. The data contain 200,000 to 250,000 clones, around nine tenths of them seen just once; the ten biggest clones take up about 2.9%. The chain links TRBV19 to TRBJ2-5; the D gene is possibly TRBD2 (5 bases). Sequencing was performed on peripheral blood. This TCR derives from a man aged 60 to 75 with acute or convalescent COVID-19. Here the CDR3 reads CASSIPLAGNQETQYF. The DNA of the CDR3 is TGTGCCAGTAGTATACCCCTCGCCGGGAACCAAGAGACCCAGTACTTC. The whole variable domain, remainder taken from reference TRBV19 and TRBJ2-5, is DGGITQSPKYLFRKEGQNVTLSCEQNLNHDAMYWYRQDPGQGLRLIYYSQIVNDFQKGDIAEGYSVSREKKESFPLTVTSAQKNPTAFYLCASSIPLAGNQETQYFGPGTRLLVL.